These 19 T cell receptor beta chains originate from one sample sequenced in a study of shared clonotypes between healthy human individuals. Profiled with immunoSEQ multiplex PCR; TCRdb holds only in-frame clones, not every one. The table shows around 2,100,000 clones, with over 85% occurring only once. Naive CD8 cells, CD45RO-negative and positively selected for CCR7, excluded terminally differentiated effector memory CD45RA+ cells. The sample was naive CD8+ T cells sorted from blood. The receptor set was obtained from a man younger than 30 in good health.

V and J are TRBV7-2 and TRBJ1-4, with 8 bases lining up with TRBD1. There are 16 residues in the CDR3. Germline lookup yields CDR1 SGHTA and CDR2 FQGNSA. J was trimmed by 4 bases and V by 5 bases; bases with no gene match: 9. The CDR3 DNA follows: TGTGCCAGCAGCCCGGACAGGGAGGGCGTTAATGAAAAACTGTTTTTT. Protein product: CASSPDREGVNEKLFF.

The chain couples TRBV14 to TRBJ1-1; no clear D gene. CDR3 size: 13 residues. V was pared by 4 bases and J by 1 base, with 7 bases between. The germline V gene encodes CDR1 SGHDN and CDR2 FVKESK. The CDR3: CASSLSWNTEAFF. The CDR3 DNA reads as TGTGCCAGCAGCCTCTCCTGGAACACTGAAGCTTTCTTT.

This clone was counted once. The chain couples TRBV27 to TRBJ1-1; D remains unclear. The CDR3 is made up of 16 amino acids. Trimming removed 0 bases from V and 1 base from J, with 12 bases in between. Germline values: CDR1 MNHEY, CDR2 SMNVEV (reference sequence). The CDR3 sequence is CASSLSSGDWNTEAFF. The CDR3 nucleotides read TGTGCCAGCAGTTTATCGTCCGGGGATTGGAACACTGAAGCTTTCTTT.

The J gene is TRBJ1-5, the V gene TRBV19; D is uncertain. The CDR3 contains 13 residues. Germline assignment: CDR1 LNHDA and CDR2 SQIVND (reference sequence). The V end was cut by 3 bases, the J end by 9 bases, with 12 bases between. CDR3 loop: CASSIFGPGPQHF. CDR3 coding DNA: TGTGCCAGTAGTATCTTCGGTCCAGGGCCCCAGCATTTT. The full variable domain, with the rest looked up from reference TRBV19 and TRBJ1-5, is DGGITQSPKYLFRKEGQNVTLSCEQNLNHDAMYWYRQDPGQGLRLIYYSQIVNDFQKGDIAEGYSVSREKKESFPLTVTSAQKNPTAFYLCASSIFGPGPQHFGDGTRLSIL.

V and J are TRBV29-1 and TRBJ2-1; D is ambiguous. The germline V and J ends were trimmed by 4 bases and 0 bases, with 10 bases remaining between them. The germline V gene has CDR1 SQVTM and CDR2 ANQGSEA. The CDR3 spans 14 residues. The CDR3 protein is CSVVWASSYNEQFF. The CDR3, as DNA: TGCAGCGTTGTTTGGGCGAGCTCCTACAATGAGCAGTTCTTC.

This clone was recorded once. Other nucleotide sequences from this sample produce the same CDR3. CDR3 amino acids: CASSLAKGAGANVLTF. The CDR3 DNA reads TGTGCCAGCAGCTTAGCTAAGGGAGCTGGGGCCAACGTCCTGACTTTC. The chain couples TRBV11-2 to TRBJ2-6; D is possibly TRBD2 (5 bases). CDR3 length: 16 residues. The V and J ends lost 1 base and 2 bases respectively, with 9 bases between them. Germline V lookup: CDR1 SGHAT, CDR2 FQNNGV.

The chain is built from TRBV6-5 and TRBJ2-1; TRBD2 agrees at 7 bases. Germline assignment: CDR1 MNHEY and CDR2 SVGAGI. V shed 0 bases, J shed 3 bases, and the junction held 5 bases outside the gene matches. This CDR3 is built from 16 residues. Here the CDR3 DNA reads TGTGCCAGCAGTTACTCGCCTAGCGGACGCTACAATGAGCAGTTCTTC. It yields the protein CASSYSPSGRYNEQFF.

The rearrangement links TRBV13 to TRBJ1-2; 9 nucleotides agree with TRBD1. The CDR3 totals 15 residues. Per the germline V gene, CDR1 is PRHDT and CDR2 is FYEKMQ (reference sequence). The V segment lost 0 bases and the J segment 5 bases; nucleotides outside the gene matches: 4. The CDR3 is CASSLGAGTGYGYTF. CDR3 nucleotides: TGTGCCAGCAGCTTAGGGGCCGGGACAGGGTATGGCTACACCTTC.

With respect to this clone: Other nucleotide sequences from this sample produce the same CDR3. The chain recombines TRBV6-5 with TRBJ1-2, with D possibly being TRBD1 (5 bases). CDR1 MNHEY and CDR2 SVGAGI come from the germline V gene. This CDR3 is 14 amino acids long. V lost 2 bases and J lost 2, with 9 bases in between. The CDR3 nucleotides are TGTGCCAGCAGTTACGTCGGGGACAACTATGGCTACACCTTC. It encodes CASSYVGDNYGYTF.

CDR3 DNA: TGTGCCAGCAGCTTAGCCTCGGGACAGATAAATGAGCAGTTCTTC. Protein: CASSLASGQINEQFF. The V call is TRBV11-2, the J call TRBJ2-1, with 7 bases fitting TRBD1. This CDR3 region has 15 residues. CDR1 SGHAT and CDR2 FQNNGV come from the germline V gene. With 1 base clipped from V and 7 bases from J, the junction kept 7 bases outside the gene matches.

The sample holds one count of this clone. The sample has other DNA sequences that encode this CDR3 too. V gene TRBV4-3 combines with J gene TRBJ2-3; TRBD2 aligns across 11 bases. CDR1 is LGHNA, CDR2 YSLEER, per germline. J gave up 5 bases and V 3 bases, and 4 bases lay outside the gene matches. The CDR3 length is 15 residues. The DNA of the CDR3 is TGCGCCAGCAGCCAGGGACTAGCGGTAGGAGATACGCAGTATTTT. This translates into CASSQGLAVGDTQYF.

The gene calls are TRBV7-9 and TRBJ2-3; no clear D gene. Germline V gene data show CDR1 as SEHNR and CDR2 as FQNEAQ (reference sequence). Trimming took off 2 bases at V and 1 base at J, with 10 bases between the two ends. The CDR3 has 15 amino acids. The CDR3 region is CASSLQQIGTDTQYF. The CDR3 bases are TGTGCCAGCAGCTTACAACAAATAGGCACAGATACGCAGTATTTT.

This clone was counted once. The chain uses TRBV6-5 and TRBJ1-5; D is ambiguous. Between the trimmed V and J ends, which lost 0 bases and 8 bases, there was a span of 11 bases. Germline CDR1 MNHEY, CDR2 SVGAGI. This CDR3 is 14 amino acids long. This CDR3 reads CASSYSPPPEPQHF. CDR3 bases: TGTGCCAGCAGTTACTCTCCACCACCGGAGCCCCAGCATTTT.

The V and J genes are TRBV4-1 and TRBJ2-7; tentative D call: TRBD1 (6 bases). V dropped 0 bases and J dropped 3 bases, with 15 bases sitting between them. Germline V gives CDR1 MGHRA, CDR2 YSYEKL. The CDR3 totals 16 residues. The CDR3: CASSQENRGHFYEQYF. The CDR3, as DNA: TGCGCCAGCAGCCAAGAGAATCGGGGACACTTCTACGAGCAGTACTTC.

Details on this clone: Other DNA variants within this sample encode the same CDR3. This CDR3 is CASSWDRSYEQYF. CDR3 in DNA: TGTGCCAGCAGCTGGGACAGGAGCTACGAGCAGTACTTC. The V gene is TRBV5-6, the J gene TRBJ2-7; 8 bases map to TRBD1. CDR1 and CDR2 (germline): SGHDT, YYEEEE. The ends lost 3 bases at V and 3 bases at J; junction bases unmatched: 2. This CDR3 region has 13 residues.

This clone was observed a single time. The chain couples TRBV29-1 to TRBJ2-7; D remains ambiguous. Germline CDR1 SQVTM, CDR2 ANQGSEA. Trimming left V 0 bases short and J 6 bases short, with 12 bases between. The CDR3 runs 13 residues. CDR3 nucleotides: TGCAGCGTTGAAGATCAAGTGGGTGGCGAGCAGTACTTC. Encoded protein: CSVEDQVGGEQYF.

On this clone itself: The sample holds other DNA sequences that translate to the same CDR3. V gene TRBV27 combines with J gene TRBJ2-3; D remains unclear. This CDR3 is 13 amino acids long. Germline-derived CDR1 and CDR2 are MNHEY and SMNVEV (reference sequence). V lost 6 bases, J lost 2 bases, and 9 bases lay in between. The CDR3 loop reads CASSFLLTDTQYF. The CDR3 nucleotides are TGTGCCAGCAGCTTCCTACTCACAGATACGCAGTATTTT.

The CDR3 bases are TGTGCCAGCAGCCCAGGCACCGCTGGAAACACCATATATTTT. It specifies CASSPGTAGNTIYF. This chain uses TRBV11-3 with TRBJ1-3, with D uncertain. V lost 5 bases, J lost 2 bases, and 10 bases lay in between. Germline CDR1 is SGHNT and CDR2 is YENEEA. CDR3 length: 14 amino acids.

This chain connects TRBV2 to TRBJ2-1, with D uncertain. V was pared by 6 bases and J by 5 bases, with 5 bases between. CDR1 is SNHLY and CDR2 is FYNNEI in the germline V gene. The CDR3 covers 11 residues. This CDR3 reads CASSFDNEQFF. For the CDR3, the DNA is TGTGCCAGCAGCTTCGACAATGAGCAGTTCTTC.